The source of this TCR beta chain is a study of blood T cell repertoires in COVID-19. Looking at the study overall: Sites across the United States, Italy and Spain contributed samples from acute and convalescent COVID-19. Sources were T cells, B-cell-depleted T cells, or PBMCs; the material itself was cDNA or gDNA.

The CDR3 length is 13 residues. Trimming cost V 0 bases and J 4 bases, with 7 bases left between them. Germline CDR1 and CDR2: SGHTS and YDEGEE. In the original workflow: Estimation of nucleated cell counts was performed using reference gene primer amplification. Sequencing used immunoSEQ multiplex PCR; TCRdb keeps in-frame clones, though not all of them. Clone size and V and J calls were adopted from that table, with D and trimming inferred from the DNA. The data hold 240,000 or so clones, with roughly 80% observed a single time. The sequence derives from a young woman with acute or convalescent COVID-19. Input material: peripheral blood. The gene calls are TRBV5-8 and TRBJ2-5; D unclear. This CDR3 is CASSLALSETQYF. CDR3 coding DNA: TGTGCCAGCAGCTTGGCCCTATCAGAGACCCAGTACTTC.